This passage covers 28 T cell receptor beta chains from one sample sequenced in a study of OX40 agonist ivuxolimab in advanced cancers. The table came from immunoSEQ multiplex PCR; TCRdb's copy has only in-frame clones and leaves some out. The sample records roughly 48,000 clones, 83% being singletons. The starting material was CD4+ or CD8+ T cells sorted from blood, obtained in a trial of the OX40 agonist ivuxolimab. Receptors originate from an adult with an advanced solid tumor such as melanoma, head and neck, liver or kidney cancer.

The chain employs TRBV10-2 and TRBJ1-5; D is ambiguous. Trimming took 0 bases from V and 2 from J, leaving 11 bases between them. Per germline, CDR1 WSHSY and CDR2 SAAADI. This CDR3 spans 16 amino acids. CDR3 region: CASSESSGARNQPQHF. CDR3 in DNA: TGCGCCAGCAGTGAGTCGTCAGGCGCCCGCAATCAGCCCCAGCATTTT.

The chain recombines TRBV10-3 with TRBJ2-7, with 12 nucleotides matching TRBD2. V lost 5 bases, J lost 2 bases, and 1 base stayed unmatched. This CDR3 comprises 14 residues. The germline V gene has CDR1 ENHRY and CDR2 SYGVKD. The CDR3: CAISLAGGPYEQYF. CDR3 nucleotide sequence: TGTGCCATCAGTCTAGCGGGGGGGCCCTACGAGCAGTACTTC.

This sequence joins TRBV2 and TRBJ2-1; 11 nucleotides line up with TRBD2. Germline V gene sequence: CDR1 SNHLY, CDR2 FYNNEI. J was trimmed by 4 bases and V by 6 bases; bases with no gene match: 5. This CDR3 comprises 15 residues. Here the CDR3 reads CASRLLAGEYNEQFF. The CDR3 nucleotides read TGTGCCAGCAGGCTACTAGCGGGGGAGTACAATGAGCAGTTCTTC.

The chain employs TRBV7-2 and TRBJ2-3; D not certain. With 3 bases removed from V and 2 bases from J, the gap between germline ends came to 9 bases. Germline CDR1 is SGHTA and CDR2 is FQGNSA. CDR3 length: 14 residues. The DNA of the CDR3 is TGTGCCAGCAGCTTCCCTAGGTTCACAGATACGCAGTATTTT. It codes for CASSFPRFTDTQYF.

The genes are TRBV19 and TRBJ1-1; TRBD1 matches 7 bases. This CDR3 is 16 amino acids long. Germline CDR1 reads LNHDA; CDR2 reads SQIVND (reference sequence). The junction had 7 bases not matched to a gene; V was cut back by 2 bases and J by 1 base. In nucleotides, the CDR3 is TGTGCCAGTAGTATAAGGGTCGGACAGGAGAACACTGAAGCTTTCTTT. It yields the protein CASSIRVGQENTEAFF.

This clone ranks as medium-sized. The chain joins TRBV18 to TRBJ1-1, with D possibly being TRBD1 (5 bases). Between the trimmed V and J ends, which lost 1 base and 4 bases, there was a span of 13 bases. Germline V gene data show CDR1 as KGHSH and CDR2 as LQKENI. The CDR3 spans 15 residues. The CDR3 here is CASSPLGEGATEAFF. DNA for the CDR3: TGTGCCAGCTCACCACTCGGGGAAGGGGCCACTGAAGCTTTCTTT. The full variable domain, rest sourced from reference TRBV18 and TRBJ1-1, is NAGVMQNPRHLVRRRGQEARLRCSPMKGHSHVYWYRQLPEEGLKFMVYLQKENIIDESGMPKERFSAEFPKEGPSILRIQQVVRGDSAAYFCASSPLGEGATEAFFGQGTRLTVV.

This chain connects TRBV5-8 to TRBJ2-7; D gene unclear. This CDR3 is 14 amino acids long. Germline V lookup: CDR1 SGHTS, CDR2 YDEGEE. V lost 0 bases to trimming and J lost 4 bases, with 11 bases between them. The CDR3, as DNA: TGTGCCAGCAGCTTGGGTCCAGGAGCGTACGAGCAGTACTTC. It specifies CASSLGPGAYEQYF.

The CDR3 DNA reads TGTGCCAGCAGCGTAGGCCCCTATGGCTACACCTTC. Its translation is CASSVGPYGYTF. V gene TRBV9 combines with J gene TRBJ1-2; no firm D call. The CDR3 loop spans 12 amino acids. Germline V gives CDR1 SGDLS, CDR2 YYNGEE. The ends were cut back, 0 bases at V and 4 bases at J, with 4 bases in the middle. The full variable domain, in which reference TRBV9 and TRBJ1-2 provide the parts outside the CDR3, is DSGVTQTPKHLITATGQRVTLRCSPRSGDLSVYWYQQSLDQGLQFLIQYYNGEERAKGNILERFSAQQFPDLHSELNLSSLELGDSALYFCASSVGPYGYTFGSGTRLTVV.

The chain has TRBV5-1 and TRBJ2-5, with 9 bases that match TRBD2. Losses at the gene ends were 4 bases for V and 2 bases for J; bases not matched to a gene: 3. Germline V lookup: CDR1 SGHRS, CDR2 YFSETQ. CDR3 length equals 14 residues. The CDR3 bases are TGCGCCAGCAGCAGCGGGGGGTTACAAGAGACCCAGTACTTC. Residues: CASSSGGLQETQYF.

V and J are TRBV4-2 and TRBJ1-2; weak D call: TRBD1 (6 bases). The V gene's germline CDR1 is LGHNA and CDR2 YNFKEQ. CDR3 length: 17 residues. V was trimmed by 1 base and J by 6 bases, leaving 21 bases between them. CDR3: CASSQVAQGEISHGYTF. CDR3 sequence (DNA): TGTGCCAGCAGCCAAGTCGCACAGGGTGAAATATCCCATGGCTACACCTTC.

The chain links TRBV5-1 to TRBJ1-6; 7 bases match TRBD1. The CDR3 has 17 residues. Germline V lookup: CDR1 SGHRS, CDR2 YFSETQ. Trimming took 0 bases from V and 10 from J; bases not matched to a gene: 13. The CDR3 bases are TGCGCCAGCAGCTTGGCCAGCGGAACAGGGGAGAACTCACCCCTCCACTTT. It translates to CASSLASGTGENSPLHF.

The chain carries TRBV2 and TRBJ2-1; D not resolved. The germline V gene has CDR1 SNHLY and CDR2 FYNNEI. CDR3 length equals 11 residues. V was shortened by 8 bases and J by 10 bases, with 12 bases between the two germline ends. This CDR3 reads CASRALEEQFF. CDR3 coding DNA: TGTGCCAGCCGGGCCCTTGAGGAGCAGTTCTTC.

As DNA, the CDR3 is TGTGCCAGCAGCTTACGAGCGGGGGGTCCCTACGAGCAGTACTTC. It is translated as CASSLRAGGPYEQYF. V and J are TRBV7-3 and TRBJ2-7; 9 bases are a match to TRBD2. Trimming removed 2 bases from V and 2 bases from J; junction bases left unmatched: 4. Germline V gene sequence: CDR1 SGHTA, CDR2 FQGTGA. The CDR3 totals 15 residues.

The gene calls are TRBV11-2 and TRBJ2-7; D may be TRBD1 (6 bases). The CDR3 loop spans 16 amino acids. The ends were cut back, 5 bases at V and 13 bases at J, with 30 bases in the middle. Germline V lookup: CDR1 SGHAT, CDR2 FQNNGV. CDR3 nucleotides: TGTGCCAGCAGCCCGGCAGGGACGGGGCGCATCAGGGGTCAATACTTC. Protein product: CASSPAGTGRIRGQYF.

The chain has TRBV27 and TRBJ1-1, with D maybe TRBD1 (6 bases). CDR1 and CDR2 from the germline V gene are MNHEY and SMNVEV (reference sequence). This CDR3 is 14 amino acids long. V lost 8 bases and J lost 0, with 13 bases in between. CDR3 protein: CASFPGAVNTEAFF. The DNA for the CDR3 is TGTGCCAGCTTTCCGGGGGCAGTGAACACTGAAGCTTTCTTT.

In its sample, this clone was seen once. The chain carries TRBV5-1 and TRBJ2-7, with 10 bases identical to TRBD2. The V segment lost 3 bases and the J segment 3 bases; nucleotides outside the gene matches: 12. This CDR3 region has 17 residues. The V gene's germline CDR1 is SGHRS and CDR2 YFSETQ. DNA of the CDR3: TGCGCCAGCAGCTCCGGACGCCGGACTAGCGGTCTCTACGAGCAGTACTTC. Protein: CASSSGRRTSGLYEQYF.

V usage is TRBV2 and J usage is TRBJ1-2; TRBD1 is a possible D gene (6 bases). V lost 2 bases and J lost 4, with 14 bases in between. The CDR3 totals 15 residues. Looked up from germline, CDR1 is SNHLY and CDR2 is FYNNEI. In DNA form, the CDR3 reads TGTGCCAGCAGTGAAACGCTGGGGGGGCCCTATGGCTACACCTTC. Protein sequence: CASSETLGGPYGYTF.

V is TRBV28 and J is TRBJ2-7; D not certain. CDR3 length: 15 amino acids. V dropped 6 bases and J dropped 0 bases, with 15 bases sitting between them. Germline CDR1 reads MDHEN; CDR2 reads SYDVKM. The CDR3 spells CASRYSGLVSYEQYF. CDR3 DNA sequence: TGTGCCAGCAGGTACTCAGGATTAGTCTCCTACGAGCAGTACTTC.

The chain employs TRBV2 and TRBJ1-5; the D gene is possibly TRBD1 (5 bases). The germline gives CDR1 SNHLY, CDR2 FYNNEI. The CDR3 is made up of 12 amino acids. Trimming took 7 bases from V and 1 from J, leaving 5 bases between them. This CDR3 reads CASTGSNQPQHF. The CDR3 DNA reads TGTGCCAGCACAGGGAGCAATCAGCCCCAGCATTTT.

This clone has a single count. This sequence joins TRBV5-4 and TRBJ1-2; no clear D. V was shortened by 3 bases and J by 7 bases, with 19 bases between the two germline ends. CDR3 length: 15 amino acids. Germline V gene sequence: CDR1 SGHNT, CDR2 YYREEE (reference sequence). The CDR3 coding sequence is TGTGCCAGCAGCTCCCCGGCCGGTAGGAGGACTGGCTACACCTTC. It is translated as CASSSPAGRRTGYTF.

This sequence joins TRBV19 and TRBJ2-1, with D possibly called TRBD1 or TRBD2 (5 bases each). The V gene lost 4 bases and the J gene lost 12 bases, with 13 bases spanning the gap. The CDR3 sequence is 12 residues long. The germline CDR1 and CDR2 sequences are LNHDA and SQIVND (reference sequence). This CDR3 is CASSRTGTLQFF. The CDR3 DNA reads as TGTGCCAGTAGTAGAACCGGGACGCTGCAGTTCTTC.

CDR3 sequence reads: CASSSLGQGGGGKANTEAFF. The CDR3 DNA reads TGCGCCAGCAGCTCCTTAGGACAAGGCGGGGGTGGAAAGGCGAACACTGAAGCTTTCTTT. The rearrangement joins TRBV5-1 to TRBJ1-1; tentative D call: TRBD1 (5 bases). The CDR3 loop spans 20 amino acids. The V and J ends lost 3 bases and 1 base respectively, with 28 bases between them. Germline V gene sequence: CDR1 SGHRS, CDR2 YFSETQ.

CDR3 coding DNA: TGTGCCAGTAGTACCGGGACAGCGATCCGATTTTACTATGGCTACACCTTC. Translation gives CASSTGTAIRFYYGYTF. The V and J genes are TRBV19 and TRBJ1-2; 7 nucleotides match TRBD1. Germline CDR1 and CDR2: LNHDA and SQIVND (reference sequence). This CDR3 comprises 17 residues. Germline trimming cut 4 bases from V and 3 bases from J; bases unmatched to any gene: 14.

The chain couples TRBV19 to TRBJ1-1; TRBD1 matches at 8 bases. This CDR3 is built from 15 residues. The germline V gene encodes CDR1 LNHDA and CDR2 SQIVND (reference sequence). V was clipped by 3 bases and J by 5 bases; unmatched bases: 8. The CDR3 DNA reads TGTGCCAGTAGTATCCGTACCACAGGGGGGACTGAAGCTTTCTTT. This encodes CASSIRTTGGTEAFF.

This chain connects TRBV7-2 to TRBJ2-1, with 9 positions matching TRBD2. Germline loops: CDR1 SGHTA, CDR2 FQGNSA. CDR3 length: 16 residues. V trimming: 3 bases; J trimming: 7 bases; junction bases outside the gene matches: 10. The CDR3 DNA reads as TGTGCCAGCAGCTTTAATTTAGCTAGCGGGGCAAATGAGCAGTTCTTC. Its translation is CASSFNLASGANEQFF.

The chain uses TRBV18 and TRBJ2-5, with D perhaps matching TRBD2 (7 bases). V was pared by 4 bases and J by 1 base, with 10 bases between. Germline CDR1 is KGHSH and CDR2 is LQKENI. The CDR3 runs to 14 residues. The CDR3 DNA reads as TGTGCCAGCTCACGCGGGGGCCTCCAAGAGACCCAGTACTTC. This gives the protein CASSRGGLQETQYF.

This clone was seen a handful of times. CDR3 sequence reads: CASRIRVGGGAKKQYF. The CDR3 bases are TGTGCCAGCAGAATAAGGGTTGGTGGAGGGGCCAAAAAACAGTACTTC. This sequence joins TRBV7-8 and TRBJ2-7; D possibly corresponds to TRBD2 (6 bases). Germline CDR1 is SGHVS and CDR2 is FQNEAQ. CDR3 length: 16 residues. V lost 6 bases to trimming and J lost 10 bases, with 28 bases between them.

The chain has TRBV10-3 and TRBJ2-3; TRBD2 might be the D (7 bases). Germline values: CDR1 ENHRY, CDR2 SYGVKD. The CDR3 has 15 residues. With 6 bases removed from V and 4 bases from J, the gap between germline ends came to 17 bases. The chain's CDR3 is CAIRAGGLQPDTQYF. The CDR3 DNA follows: TGTGCCATCAGAGCCGGGGGGCTCCAGCCAGATACGCAGTATTTT.